This TCR beta chain comes out of a study of PD-1 blockade in classical Hodgkin lymphoma. With respect to this clone: What it binds is not known.

The study's findings and limits: Those achieving complete response showed baseline diversity like newly diagnosed patients.

The patients all showed relapse after autologous stem cell transplantation, while their brentuximab vedotin exposure varied. Sequencing was performed with immunoSEQ multiplex PCR; in TCRdb, only in-frame clones are kept and a portion is missing. The repertoire consists of 100,000 or so clones, with 85% to 90% occurring once and the leading ten covering under 8%. The germline V and J ends were trimmed by 0 bases and 4 bases, with 10 bases remaining between them. This CDR3 region has 15 residues. The germline CDR1 and CDR2 sequences are SGHAT and FQNNGV. The material was peripheral blood mononuclear cells (PBMCs), obtained before the second cycle of nivolumab. The clonotype was recovered from a human donor with classical Hodgkin lymphoma. This chain connects TRBV11-2 to TRBJ1-5; D unclear. CDR3 DNA sequence: TGTGCCAGCAGCTTAGACCCGGCAGCGAATCAGCCCCAGCATTTT. It yields the protein CASSLDPAANQPQHF.